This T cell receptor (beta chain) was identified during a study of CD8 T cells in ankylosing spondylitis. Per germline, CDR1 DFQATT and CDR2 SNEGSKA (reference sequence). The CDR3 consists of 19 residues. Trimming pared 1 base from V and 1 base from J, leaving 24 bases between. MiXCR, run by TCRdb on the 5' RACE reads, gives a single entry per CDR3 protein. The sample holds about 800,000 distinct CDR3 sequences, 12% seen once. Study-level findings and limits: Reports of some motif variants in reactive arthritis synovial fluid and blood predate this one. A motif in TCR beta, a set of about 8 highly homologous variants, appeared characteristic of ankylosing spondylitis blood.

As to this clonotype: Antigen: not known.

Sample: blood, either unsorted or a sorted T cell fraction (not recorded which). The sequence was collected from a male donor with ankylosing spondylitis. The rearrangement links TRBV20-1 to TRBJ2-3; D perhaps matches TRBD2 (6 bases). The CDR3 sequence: CSARGWTTLRRYGTDTQYF. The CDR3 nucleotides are TGCAGTGCTAGAGGGTGGACTACACTCCGGCGGTACGGCACAGATACGCAGTATTTT.